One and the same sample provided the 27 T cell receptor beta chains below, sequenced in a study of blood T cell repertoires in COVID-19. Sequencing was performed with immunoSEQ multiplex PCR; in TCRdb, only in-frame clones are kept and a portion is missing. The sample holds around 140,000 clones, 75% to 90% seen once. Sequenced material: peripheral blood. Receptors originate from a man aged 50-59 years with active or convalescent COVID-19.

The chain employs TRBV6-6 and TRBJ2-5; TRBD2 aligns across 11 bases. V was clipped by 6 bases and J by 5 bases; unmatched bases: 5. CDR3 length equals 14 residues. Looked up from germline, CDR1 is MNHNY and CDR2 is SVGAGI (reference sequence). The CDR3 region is CASRIAGGHETQYF. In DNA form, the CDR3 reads TGTGCCAGCAGAATAGCGGGGGGGCATGAGACCCAGTACTTC.

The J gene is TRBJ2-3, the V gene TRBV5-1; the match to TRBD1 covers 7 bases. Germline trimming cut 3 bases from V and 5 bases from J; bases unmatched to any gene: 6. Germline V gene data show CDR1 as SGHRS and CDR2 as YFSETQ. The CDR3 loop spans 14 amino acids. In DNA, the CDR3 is TGCGCCAGCAGCTATCTGAGGGGGCGAGATACGCAGTATTTT. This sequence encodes CASSYLRGRDTQYF.

CDR3 sequence reads: CASSQEPSQGASLEQYF. The CDR3 region has the DNA TGCGCCAGCAGCCAAGAACCCTCCCAGGGGGCTTCGTTAGAGCAGTACTTC. The chain has TRBV4-1 and TRBJ2-7; TRBD1 aligns across 8 bases. The V gene's germline CDR1 is MGHRA and CDR2 YSYEKL. The CDR3 totals 17 residues. J lost 7 bases, V lost 0 bases, and 14 bases had no gene match.

CDR3 residues: CASSLGPPGRAYNEQFF. The CDR3 DNA sequence: TGCGCCAGCAGCTTGGGGCCCCCCGGGAGGGCTTACAATGAGCAGTTCTTC. The J gene is TRBJ2-1, the V gene TRBV5-1, with TRBD2 identical over 8 bases. V lost 0 bases, J lost 4 bases, and 9 bases stayed unmatched. The germline V gene encodes CDR1 SGHRS and CDR2 YFSETQ. This CDR3 is 17 amino acids long.

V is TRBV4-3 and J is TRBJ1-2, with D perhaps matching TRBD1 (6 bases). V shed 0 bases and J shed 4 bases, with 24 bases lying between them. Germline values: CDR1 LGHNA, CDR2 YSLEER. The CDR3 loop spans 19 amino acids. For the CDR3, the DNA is TGCGCCAGCAGCCAAGATATCGTCCGGGGGGCGGGAAGGGGCTATGGCTACACCTTC. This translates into CASSQDIVRGAGRGYGYTF.

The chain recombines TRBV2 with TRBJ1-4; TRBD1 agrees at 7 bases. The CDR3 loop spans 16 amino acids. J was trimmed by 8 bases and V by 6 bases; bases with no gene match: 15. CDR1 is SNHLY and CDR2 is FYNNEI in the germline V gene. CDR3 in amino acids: CASSRSLGQLTEKLFF. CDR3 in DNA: TGTGCCAGCAGCAGAAGTCTGGGACAGCTAACCGAAAAACTGTTTTTT.

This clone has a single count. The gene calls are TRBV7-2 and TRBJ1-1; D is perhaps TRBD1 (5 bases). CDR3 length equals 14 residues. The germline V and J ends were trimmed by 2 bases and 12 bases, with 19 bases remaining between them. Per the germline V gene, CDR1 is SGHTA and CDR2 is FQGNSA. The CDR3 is CASSLPRGIYGSFF. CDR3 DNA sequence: TGTGCCAGCAGCTTACCCCGGGGGATATATGGATCTTTCTTT.

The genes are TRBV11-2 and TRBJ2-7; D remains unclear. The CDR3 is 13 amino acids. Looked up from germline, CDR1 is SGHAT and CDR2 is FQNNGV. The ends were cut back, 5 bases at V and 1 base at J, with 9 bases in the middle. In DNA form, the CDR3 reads TGTGCCAGCAGCCTGGCGGCTTCCTACGAGCAGTACTTC. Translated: CASSLAASYEQYF.

CDR3 region: CASSQYVRGGLNTEAFF. The DNA for the CDR3 is TGTGCCAGCAGCCAATACGTAAGAGGTGGTTTGAACACTGAAGCTTTCTTT. The J gene is TRBJ1-1, the V gene TRBV3-1 (or the pseudogene TRBV3-2), with D unresolved. The CDR3 totals 17 residues. Germline assignment: CDR1 LGHDT and CDR2 YNNKEL (reference sequence). V lost 2 bases, J lost 0 bases, and 16 bases lay in between.

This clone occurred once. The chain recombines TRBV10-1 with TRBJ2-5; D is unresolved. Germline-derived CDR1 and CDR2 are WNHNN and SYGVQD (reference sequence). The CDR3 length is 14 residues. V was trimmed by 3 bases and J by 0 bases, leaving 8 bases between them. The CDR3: CASSDPQYQETQYF. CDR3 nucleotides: TGCGCCAGCAGTGATCCACAGTACCAAGAGACCCAGTACTTC.

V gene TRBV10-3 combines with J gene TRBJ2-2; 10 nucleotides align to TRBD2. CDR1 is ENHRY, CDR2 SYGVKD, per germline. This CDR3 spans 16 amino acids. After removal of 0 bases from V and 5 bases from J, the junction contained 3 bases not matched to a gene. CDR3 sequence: CAISESLLAGTGELFF. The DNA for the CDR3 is TGTGCCATCAGTGAGTCTCTACTAGCGGGGACCGGGGAGCTGTTTTTT.

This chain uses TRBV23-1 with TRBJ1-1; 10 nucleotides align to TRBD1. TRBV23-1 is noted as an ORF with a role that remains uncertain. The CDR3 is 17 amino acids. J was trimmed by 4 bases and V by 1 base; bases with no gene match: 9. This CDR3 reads CASSQYGTGVSGTEAFF. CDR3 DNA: TGCGCCAGCAGTCAATACGGGACAGGGGTGAGTGGCACTGAAGCTTTCTTT.

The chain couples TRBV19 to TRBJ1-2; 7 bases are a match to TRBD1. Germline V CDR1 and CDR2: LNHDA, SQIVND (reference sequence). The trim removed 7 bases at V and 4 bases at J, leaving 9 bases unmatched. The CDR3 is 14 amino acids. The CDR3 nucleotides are TGTGCCAGTAAAACGGACAGGCGGGGCTATGGCTACACCTTC. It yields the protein CASKTDRRGYGYTF.

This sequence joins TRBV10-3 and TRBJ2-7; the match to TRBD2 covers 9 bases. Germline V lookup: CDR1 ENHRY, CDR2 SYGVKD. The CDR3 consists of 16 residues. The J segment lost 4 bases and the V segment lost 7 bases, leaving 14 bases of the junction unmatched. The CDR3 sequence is CAITPIAGEPVYEQYF. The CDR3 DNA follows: TGTGCCATCACTCCGATAGCGGGGGAGCCGGTTTACGAGCAGTACTTC.

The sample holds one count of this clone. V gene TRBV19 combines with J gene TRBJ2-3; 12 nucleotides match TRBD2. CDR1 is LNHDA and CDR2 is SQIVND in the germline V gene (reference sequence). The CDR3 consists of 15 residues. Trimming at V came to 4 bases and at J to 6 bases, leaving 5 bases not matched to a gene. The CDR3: CASSKRLAGEDTQYF. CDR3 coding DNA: TGTGCCAGTAGTAAACGACTAGCGGGGGAGGATACGCAGTATTTT.

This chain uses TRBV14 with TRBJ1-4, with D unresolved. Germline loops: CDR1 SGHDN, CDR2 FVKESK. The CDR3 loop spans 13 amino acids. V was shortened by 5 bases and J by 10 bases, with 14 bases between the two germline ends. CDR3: CASSTEIRGKLFF. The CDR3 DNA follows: TGTGCCAGCAGCACCGAAATACGGGGAAAACTGTTTTTT.

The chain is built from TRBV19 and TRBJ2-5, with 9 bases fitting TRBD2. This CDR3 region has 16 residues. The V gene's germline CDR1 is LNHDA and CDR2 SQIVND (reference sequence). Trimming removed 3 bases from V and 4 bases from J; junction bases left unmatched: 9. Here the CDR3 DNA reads TGTGCCAGTAGTATGGATAGCGGGAGTCTTTCAGAGACCCAGTACTTC. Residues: CASSMDSGSLSETQYF.

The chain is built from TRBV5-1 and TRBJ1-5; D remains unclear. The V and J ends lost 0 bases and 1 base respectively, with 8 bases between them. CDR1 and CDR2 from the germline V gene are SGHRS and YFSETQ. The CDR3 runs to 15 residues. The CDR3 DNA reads TGCGCCAGCAGCTTGGGCGACATAAGCAATCAGCCCCAGCATTTT. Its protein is CASSLGDISNQPQHF.

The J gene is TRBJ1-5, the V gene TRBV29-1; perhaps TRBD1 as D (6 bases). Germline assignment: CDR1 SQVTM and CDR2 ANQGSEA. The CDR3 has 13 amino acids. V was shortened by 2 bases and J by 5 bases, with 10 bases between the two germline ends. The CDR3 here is CSVEQGRDQPQHF. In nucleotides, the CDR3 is TGCAGCGTTGAACAGGGGAGGGATCAGCCCCAGCATTTT.

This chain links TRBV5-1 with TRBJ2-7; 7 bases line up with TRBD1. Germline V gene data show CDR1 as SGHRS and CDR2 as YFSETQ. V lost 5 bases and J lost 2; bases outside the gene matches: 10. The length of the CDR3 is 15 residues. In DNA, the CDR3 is TGCGCCAGCAGGAAAGACAGGGAAAGGACCTACGAGCAGTACTTC. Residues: CASRKDRERTYEQYF.

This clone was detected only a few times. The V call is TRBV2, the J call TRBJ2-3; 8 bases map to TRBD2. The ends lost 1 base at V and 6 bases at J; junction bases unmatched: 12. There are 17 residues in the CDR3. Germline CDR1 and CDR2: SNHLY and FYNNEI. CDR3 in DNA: TGTGCCAGCAGTGAAGACGGGAGGGATGTCGGGCTGGATACGCAGTATTTT. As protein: CASSEDGRDVGLDTQYF.

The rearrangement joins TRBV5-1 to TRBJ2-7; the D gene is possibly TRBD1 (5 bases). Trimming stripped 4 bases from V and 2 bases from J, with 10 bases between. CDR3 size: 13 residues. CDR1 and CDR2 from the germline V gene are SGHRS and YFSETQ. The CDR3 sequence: CASSLTVTYEQYF. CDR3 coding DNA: TGCGCCAGCAGCCTGACAGTTACCTACGAGCAGTACTTC.

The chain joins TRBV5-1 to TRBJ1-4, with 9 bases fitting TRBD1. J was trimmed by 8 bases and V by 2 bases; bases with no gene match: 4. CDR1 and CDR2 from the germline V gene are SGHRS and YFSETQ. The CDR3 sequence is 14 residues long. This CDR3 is CASSFDRGEEKLFF. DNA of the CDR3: TGCGCCAGCAGCTTTGACAGGGGGGAGGAAAAACTGTTTTTT.

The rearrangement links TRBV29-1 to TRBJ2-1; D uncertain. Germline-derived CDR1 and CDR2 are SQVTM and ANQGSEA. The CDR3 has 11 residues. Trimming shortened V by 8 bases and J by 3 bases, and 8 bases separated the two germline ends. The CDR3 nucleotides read TGCAGCTTCCTTGTCTACAATGAGCAGTTCTTC. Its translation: CSFLVYNEQFF.

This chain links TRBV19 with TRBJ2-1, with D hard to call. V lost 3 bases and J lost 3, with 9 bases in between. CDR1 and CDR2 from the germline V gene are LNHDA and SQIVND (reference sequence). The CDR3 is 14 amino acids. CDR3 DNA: TGTGCCAGTAGTATTGGGCAGAACTACAATGAGCAGTTCTTC. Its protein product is CASSIGQNYNEQFF.

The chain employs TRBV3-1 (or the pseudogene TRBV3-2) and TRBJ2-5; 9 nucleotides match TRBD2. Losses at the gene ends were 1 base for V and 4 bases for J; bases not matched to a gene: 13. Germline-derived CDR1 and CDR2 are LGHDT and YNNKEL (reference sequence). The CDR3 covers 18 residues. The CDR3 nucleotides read TGTGCCAGCAGCCAAGGAGCGGGCCTAGCGGGGAGGGGAGAGACCCAGTACTTC. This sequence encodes CASSQGAGLAGRGETQYF.

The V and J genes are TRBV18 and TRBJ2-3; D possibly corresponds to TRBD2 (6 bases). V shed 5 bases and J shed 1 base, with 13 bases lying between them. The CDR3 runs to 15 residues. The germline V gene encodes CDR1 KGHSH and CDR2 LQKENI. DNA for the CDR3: TGTGCCAGCTCAGATACGGGAGCCGGCACAGATACGCAGTATTTT. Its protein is CASSDTGAGTDTQYF. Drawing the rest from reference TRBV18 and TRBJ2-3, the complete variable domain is NAGVMQNPRHLVRRRGQEARLRCSPMKGHSHVYWYRQLPEEGLKFMVYLQKENIIDESGMPKERFSAEFPKEGPSILRIQQVVRGDSAAYFCASSDTGAGTDTQYFGPGTRLTVL.